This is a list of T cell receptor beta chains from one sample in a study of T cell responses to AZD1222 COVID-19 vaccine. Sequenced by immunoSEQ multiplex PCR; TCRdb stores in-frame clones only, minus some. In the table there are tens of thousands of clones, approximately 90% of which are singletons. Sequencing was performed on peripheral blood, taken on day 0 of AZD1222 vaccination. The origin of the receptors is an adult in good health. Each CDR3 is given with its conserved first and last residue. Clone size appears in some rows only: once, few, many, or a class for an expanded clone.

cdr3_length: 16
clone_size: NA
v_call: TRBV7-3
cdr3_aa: CASSPYTSGGLYEQYF

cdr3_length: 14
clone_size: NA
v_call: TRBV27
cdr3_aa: CASSPLSGANVLTF

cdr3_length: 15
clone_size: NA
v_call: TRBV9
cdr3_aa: CASSVLSGGTDTQYF

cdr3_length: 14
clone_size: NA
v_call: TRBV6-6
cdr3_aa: CASSPSGTDVDYTF

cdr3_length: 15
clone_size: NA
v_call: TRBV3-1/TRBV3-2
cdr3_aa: CASSQPGRNYNEQFF

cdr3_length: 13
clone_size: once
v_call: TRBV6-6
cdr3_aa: CASRPTASKEQYF

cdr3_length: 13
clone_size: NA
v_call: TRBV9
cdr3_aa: CASSSGAYNEQFF

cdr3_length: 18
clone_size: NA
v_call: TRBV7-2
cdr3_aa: CASSLGVDGRAFIYEQYF

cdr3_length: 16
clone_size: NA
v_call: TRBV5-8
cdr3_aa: CASRRGQLPSTDTQYF

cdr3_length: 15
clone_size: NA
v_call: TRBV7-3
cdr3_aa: CASSEGSASYNEQFF

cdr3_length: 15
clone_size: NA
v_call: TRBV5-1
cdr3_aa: CASSRRASGYNEQFF

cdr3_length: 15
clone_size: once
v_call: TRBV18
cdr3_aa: CASSPQRDRGSEQYF

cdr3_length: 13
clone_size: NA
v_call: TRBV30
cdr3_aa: CAWSVQGNTEAFF

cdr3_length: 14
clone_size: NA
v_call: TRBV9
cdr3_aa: CASSSPSSTDTQYF

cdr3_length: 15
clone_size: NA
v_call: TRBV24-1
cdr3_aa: CATSDPRRVLGTQYF

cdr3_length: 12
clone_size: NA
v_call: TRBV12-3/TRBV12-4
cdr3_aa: CASRGGRAEQYF

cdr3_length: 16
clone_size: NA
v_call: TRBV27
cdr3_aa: CASSSTPGTGRYEQYF

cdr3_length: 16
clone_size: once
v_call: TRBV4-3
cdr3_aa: CASSLRALGLTDTQYF

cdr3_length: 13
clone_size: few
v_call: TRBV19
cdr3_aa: CASRFGQGEGYTF

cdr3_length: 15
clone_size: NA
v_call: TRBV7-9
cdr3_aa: CASSLDVYYNSPLHF

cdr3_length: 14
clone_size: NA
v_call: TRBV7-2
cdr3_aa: CASSSRESPTEAFF

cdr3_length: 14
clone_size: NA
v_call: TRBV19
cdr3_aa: CASEGTRSHWPQHF

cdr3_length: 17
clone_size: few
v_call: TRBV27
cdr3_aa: CASSPTGGAYPNTEAFF

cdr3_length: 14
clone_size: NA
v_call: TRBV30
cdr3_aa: CAWSVQRMNTEAFF

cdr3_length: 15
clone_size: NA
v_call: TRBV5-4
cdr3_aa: CASSLLGIYNSPLHF

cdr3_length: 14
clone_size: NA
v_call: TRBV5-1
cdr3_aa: CASSPRTVGDGYTF

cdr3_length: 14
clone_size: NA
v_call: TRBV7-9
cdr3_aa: CASSLDRVNYGYTF

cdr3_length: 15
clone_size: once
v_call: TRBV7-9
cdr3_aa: CASSLGSDRGYGYTF

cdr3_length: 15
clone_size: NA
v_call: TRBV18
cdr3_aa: CASSPEPGNNSPLHF

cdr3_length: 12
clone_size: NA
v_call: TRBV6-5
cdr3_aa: CARGGAPYGYTF

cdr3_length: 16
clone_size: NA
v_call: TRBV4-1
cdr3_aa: CASSQTVGLAGDEQYF

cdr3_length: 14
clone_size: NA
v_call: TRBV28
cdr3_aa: CASRLTPTGGGYTF

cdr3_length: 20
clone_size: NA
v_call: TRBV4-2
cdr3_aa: CASSHPGERGVRSGTDTQYF

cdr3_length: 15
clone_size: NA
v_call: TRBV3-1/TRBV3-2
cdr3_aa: CASSHPGQGIHEQFF

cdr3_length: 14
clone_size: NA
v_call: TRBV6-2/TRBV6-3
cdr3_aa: CASSYRQLQETQYF

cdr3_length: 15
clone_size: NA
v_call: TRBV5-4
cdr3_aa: CASSRGGGLGTEAFF

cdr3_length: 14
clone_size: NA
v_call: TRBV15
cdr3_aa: CATSRDRGYTEAFF

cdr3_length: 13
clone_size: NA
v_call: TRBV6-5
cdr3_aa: CASRDQDRPEAFF

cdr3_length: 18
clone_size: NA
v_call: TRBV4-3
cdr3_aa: CASSQKGRGGALPDTQYF

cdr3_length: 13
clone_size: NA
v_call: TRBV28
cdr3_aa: CASSSGQGYEQYF

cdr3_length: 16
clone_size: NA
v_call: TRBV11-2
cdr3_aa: CASSLQAGGSTDTQYF

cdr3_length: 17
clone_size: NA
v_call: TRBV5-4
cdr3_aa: CASSLGGGGGTNYGYTF

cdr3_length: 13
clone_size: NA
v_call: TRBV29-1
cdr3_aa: CSVRQILNTEAFF

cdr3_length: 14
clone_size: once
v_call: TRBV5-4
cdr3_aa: CASSVRDRGGEAFF

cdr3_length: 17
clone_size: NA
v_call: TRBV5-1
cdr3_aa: CASRPRDRGPGNTEAFF

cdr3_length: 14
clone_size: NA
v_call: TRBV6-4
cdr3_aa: CASSDGTGGSPLHF

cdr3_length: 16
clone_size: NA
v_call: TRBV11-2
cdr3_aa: CASSFARRTPSNEQFF

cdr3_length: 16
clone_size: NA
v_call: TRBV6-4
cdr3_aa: CASSDSTGLGADTQYF

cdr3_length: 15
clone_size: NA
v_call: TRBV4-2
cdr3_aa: CASSQEDSSGNTIYF

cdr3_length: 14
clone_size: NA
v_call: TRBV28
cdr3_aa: CASSFGGLADTQYF

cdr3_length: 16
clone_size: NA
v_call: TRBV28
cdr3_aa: CASSLSGFHSNQPQHF

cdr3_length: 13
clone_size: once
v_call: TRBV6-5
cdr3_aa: CASSQPTQAPLHF

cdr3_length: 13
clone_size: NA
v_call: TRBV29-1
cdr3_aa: CSVEKGLNTEAFF

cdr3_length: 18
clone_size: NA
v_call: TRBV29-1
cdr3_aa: CSVWPRTGGPSSYNEQFF

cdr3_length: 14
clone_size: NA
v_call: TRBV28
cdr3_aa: CASSLPTGVYEQYF

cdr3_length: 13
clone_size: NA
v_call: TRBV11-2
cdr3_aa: CASSSGRNYGYTF

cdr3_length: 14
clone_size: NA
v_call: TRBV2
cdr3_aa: CASSGDRAIRGYTF

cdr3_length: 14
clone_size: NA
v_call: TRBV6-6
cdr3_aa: CASSYSTVYTEAFF

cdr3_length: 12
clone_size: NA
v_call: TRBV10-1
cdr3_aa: CASSERNREQFF

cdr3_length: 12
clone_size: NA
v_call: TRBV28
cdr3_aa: CASSPNGETQYF